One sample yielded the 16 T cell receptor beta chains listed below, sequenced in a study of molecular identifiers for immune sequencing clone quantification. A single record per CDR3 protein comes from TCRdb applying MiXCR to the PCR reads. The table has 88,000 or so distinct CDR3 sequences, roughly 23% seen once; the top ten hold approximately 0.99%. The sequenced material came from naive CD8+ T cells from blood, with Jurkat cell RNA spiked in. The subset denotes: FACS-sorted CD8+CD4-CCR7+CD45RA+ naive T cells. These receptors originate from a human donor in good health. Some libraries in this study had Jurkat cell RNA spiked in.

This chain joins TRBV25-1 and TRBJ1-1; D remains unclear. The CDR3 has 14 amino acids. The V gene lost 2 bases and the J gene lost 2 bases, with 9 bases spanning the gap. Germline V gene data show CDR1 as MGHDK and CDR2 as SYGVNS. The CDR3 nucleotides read TGTGCCAGCAGTGAAGGCAGAATAAACACTGAAGCTTTCTTT. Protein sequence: CASSEGRINTEAFF.

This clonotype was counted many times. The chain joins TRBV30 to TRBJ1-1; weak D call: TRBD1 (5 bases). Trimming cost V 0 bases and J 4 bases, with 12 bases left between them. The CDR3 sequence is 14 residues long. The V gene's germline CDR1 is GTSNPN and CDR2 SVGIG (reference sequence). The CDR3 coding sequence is TGTGCCTGGAGTGTGGCGGGAGGGACCACTGAAGCTTTCTTT. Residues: CAWSVAGGTTEAFF.

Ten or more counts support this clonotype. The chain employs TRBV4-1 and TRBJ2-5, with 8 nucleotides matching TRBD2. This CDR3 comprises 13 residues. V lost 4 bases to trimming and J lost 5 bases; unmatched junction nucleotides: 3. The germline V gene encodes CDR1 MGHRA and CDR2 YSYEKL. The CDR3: CASSPASGETQYF. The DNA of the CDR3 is TGCGCCAGCAGCCCGGCTAGCGGGGAGACCCAGTACTTC.

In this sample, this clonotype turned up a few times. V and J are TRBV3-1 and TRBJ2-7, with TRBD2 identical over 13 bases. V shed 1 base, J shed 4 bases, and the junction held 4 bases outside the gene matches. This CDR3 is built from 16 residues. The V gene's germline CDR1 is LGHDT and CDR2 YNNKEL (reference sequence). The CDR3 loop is CASSQGLAGGYYEQYF. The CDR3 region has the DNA TGTGCCAGCAGCCAAGGACTAGCGGGGGGCTATTACGAGCAGTACTTC.

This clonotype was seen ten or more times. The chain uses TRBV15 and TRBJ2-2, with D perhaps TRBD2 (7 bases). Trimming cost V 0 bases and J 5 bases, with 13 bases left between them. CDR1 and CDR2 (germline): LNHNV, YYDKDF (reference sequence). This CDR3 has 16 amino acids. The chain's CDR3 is CATSRDRGGGTGELFF. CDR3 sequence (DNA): TGTGCCACCAGCAGAGATAGGGGGGGGGGTACCGGGGAGCTGTTTTTT.

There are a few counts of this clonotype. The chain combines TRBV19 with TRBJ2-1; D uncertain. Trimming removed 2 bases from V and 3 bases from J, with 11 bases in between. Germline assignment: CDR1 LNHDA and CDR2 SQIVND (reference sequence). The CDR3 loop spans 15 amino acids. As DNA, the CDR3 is TGTGCCAGTAGTATACTTTTTACTGACTACAATGAGCAGTTCTTC. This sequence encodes CASSILFTDYNEQFF.

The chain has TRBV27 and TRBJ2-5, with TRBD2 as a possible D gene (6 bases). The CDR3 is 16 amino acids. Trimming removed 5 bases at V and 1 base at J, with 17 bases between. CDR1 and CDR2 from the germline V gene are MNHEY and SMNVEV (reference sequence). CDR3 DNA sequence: TGTGCCAGCAGTGTACGAAGAATTAGCGGCCAAGAGACCCAGTACTTC. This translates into CASSVRRISGQETQYF.

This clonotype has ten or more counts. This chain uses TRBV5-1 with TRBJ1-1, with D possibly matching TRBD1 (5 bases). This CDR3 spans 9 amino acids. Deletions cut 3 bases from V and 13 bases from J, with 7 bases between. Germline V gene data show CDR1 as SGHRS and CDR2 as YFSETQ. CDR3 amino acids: CASSSRGFF. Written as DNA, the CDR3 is TGCGCCAGCAGCTCGAGGGGTTTCTTT.

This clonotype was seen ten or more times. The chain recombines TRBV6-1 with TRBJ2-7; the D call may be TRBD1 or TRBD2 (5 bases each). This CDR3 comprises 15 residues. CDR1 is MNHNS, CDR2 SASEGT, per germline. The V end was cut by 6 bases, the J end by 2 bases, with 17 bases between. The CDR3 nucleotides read TGTGCCAGCAGGGTACGGGTCATGGGACCCTACGAGCAGTACTTC. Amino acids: CASRVRVMGPYEQYF.

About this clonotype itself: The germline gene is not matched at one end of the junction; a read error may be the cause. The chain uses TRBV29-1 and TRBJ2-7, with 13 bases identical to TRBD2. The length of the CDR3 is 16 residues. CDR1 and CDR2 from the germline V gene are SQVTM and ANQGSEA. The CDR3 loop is CSFEGGTSGKHYEQYF. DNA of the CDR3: TGCAGCTTTGAAGGAGGGACTAGCGGGAAACACTACGAGCAGTACTTC.

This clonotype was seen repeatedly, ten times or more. The CDR3 region has the DNA TGCAGTGCTAGAGGGACAGGGACTAGGAATGAGCAGTTCTTC. It yields the protein CSARGTGTRNEQFF. This rearrangement joins TRBV20-1 to TRBJ2-1; D is perhaps TRBD1 or TRBD2 (8 bases each). This CDR3 is 14 amino acids long. Per germline, CDR1 DFQATT and CDR2 SNEGSKA (reference sequence). Deletions cut 1 base from V and 7 bases from J, with 14 bases between.

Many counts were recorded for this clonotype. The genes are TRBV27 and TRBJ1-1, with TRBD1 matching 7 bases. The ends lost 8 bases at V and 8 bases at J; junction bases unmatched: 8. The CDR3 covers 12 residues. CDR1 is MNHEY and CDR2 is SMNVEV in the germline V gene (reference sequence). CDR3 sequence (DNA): TGTGCCAGCGGAAAAGGGGGCATCGAAGCTTTCTTT. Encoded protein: CASGKGGIEAFF.

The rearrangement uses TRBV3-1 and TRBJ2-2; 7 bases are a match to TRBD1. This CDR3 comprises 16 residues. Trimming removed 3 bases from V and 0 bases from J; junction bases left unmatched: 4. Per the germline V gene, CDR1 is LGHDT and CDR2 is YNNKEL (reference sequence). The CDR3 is CASSQIGGSNTGELFF. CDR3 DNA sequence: TGTGCCAGCAGCCAGATAGGGGGCTCGAACACCGGGGAGCTGTTTTTT.

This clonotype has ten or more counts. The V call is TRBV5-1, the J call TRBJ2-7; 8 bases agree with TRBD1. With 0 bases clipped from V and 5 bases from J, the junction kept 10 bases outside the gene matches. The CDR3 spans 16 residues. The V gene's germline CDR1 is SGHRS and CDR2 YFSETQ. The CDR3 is CASSLAGRGRLDEQYF. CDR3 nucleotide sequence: TGCGCCAGCAGCTTGGCGGGCAGGGGGCGACTGGACGAGCAGTACTTC.

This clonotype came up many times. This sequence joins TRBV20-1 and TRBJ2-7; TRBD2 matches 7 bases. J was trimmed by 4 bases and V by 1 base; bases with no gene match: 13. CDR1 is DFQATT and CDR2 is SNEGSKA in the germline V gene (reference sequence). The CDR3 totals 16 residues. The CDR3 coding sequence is TGCAGTGCTAGAGTTGGTGGGAGGGCAAGGAAGTACGAGCAGTACTTC. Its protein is CSARVGGRARKYEQYF.

Here the CDR3 reads CASSHGGDTEAFF. The CDR3 DNA sequence: TGTGCCAGCAGTCATGGTGGGGACACTGAAGCTTTCTTT. This sequence joins TRBV6-5 and TRBJ1-1; D not certain. This CDR3 is 13 amino acids long. The V end lost 5 bases, the J end lost 3 bases, and 10 bases lay between the germline ends. Germline CDR1 and CDR2: MNHEY and SVGAGI.